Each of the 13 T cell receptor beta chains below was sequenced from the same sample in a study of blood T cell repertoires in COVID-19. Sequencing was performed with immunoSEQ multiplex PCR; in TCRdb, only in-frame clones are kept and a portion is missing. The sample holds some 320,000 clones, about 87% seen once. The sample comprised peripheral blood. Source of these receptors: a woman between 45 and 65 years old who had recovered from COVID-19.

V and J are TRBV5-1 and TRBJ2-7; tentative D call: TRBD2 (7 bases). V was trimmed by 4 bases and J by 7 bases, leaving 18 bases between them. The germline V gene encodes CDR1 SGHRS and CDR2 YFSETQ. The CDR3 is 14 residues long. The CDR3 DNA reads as TGCGCCAGCAGCCCAATGGGGGGGGCACTTGAGCAGTACTTC. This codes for CASSPMGGALEQYF.

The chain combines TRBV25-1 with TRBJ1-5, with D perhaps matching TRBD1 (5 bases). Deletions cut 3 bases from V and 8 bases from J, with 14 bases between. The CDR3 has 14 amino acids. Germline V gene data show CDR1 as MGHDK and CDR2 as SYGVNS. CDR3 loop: CASSDLEGLEPQHF. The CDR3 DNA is TGTGCCAGCAGTGATTTGGAGGGGTTGGAGCCCCAGCATTTT.

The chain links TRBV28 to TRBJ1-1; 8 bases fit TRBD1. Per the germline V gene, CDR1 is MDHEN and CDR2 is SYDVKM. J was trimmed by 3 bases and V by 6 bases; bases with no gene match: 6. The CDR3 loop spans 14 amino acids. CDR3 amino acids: CASRSRQGYTEAFF. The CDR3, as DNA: TGTGCCAGCAGGTCCCGACAGGGGTACACTGAAGCTTTCTTT. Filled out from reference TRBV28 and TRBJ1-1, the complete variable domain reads DVKVTQSSRYLVKRTGEKVFLECVQDMDHENMFWYRQDPGLGLRLIYFSYDVKMKEKGDIPEGYSVSREKKERFSLILESASTNQTSMYLCASRSRQGYTEAFFGQGTRLTVV.

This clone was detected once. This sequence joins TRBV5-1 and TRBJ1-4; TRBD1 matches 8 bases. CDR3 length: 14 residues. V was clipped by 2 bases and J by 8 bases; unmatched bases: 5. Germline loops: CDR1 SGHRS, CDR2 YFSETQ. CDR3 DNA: TGCGCCAGCAGCTTACAGGGGGTCGAAGAAAAACTGTTTTTT. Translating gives CASSLQGVEEKLFF.

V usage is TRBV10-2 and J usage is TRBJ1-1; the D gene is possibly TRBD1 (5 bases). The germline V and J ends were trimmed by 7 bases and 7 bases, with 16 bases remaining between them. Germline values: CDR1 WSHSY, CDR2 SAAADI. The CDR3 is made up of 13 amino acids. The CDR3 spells CASKIGGGDEAFF. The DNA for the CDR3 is TGCGCCAGCAAAATTGGGGGAGGGGATGAAGCTTTCTTT.

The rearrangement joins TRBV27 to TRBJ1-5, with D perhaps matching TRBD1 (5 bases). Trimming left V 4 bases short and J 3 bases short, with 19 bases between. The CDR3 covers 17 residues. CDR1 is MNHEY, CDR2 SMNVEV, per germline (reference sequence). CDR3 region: CASSSVSLRGYNQPQHF. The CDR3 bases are TGTGCCAGCAGTTCAGTGAGCCTAAGGGGTTACAATCAGCCCCAGCATTTT.

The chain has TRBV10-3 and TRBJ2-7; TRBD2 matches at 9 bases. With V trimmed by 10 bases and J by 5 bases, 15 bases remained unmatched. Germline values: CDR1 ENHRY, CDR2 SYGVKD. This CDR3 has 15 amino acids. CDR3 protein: CATKREREDFHEQYF. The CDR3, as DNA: TGTGCCACTAAACGGGAGCGGGAGGATTTCCACGAGCAGTACTTC.

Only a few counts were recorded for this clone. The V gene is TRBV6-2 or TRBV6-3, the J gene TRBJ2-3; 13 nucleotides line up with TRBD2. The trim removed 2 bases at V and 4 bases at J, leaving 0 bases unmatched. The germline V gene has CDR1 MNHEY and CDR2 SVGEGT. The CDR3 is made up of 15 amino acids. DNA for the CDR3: TGTGCCAGCAGTTACACTAGCGGGGGGGCAGATACGCAGTATTTT. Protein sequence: CASSYTSGGADTQYF.

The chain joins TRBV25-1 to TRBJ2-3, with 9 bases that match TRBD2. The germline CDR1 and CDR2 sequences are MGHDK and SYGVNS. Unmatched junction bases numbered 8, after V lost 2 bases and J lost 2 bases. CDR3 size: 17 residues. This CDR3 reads CASSETRLAVNTDTQYF. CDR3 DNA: TGTGCCAGCAGTGAAACCCGACTAGCGGTCAACACAGATACGCAGTATTTT.

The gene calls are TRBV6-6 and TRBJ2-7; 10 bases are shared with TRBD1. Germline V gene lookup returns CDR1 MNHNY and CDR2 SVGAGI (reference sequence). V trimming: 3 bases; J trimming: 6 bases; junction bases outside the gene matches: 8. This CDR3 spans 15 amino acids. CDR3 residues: CASSYEGQGLSEQYF. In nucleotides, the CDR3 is TGTGCCAGCAGTTATGAGGGACAGGGGTTGTCCGAGCAGTACTTC.

CDR3 nucleotides: TGTGCCAGCAGCGGAGGGACAGCCGGGGAGCAGTACTTC. This gives the protein CASSGGTAGEQYF. The chain recombines TRBV7-9 with TRBJ2-7, with D tentatively TRBD1 (7 bases). The V end was cut by 5 bases, the J end by 7 bases, with 15 bases between. The CDR3 length is 13 residues. CDR1 and CDR2 (germline): SEHNR, FQNEAQ (reference sequence).

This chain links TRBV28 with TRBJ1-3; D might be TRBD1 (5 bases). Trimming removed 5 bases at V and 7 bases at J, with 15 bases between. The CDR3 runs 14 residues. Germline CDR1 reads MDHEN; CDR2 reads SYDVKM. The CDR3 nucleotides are TGTGCCAGCAGTCTACCAATGTCAGGGAACACCATATATTTT. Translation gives CASSLPMSGNTIYF.

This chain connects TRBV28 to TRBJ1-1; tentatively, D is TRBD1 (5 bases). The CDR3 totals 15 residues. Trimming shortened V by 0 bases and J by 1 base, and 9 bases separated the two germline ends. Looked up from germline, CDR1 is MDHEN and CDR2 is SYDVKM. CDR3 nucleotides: TGTGCCAGCAGTTTATGGGGGCAGGAGAACACTGAAGCTTTCTTT. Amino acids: CASSLWGQENTEAFF.